The entry that follows covers one T cell receptor beta chain sequence. This sample was taken from a study of T cells after yellow fever vaccination. This CDR3 has 13 residues. V dropped 4 bases and J dropped 8 bases, with 14 bases sitting between them. Germline-derived CDR1 and CDR2 are SQVTM and ANQGSEA. TCRdb itself ran the 5' RACE reads through MiXCR, one entry per CDR3 protein. This sample has hundreds of thousands of distinct CDR3 sequences, with about 6.2% found just once. Sequencing was performed on PBMCs, taken 5 days after the yellow fever booster vaccination. The sequence was collected from a man aged 25-40 years who received the YFV17D yellow fever vaccine. The chain combines TRBV29-1 with TRBJ2-2, with D hard to call. The CDR3 spells CSVVGSPWGELFF. The CDR3 DNA sequence: TGCAGCGTTGTTGGGTCTCCCTGGGGGGAGCTGTTTTTT.